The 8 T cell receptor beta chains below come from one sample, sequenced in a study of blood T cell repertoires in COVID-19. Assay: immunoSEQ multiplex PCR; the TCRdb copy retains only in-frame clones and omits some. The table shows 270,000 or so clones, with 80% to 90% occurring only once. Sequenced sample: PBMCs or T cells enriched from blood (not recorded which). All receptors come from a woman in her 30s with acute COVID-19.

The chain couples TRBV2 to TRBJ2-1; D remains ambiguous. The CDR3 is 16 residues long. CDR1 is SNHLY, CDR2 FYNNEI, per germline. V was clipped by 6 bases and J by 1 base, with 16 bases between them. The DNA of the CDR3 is TGTGCCAGCAGCGGAATCGAGGCTTCTTCCTACAATGAGCAGTTCTTC. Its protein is CASSGIEASSYNEQFF.

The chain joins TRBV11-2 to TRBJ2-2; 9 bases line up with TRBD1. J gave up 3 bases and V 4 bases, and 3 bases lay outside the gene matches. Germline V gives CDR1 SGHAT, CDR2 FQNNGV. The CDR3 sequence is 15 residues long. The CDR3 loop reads CASSSTGGYTGELFF. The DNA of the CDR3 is TGTGCCAGCAGCTCCACAGGGGGCTACACCGGGGAGCTGTTTTTT.

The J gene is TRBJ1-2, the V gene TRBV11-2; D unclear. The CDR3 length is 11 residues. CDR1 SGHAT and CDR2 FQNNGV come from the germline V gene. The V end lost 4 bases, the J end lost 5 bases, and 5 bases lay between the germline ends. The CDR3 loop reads CASSSNYGYTF. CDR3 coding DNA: TGTGCCAGCAGCTCCAATTATGGCTACACCTTC.

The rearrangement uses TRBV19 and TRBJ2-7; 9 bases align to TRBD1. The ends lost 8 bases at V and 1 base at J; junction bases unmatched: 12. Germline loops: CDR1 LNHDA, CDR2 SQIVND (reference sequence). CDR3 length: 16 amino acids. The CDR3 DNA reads TGTGCCAGTCCTCACCTCCGGGACAGGGCATCCTACGAGCAGTACTTC. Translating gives CASPHLRDRASYEQYF.

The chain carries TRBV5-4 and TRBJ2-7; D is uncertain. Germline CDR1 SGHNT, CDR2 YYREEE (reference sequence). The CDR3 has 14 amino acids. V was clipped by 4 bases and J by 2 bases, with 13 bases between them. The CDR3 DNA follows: TGTGCCAGCAGCCACAGTCACGAACCCTACGAGCAGTACTTC. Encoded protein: CASSHSHEPYEQYF.

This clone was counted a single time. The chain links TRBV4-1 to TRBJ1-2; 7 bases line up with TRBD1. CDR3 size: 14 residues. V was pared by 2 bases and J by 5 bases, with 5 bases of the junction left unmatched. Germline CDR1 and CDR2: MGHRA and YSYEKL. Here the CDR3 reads CASSQRTGDYGYTF. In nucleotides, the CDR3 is TGCGCCAGCAGCCAACGGACAGGAGATTATGGCTACACCTTC.

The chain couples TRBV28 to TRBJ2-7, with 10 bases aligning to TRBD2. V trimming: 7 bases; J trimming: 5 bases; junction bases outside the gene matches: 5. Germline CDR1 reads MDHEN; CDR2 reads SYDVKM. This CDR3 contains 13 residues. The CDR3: CASKLAGVDEQYF. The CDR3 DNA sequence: TGTGCCAGCAAGCTAGCGGGAGTCGACGAGCAGTACTTC.

The CDR3 nucleotides are TGTGCCAGCAGCTACCAGGGACTGACCTCTGGAAACACCATATATTTT. Encoded protein: CASSYQGLTSGNTIYF. V usage is TRBV7-2 and J usage is TRBJ1-3; the D gene is possibly TRBD1 (5 bases). The CDR3 covers 16 residues. Germline V CDR1 and CDR2: SGHTA, FQGNSA. Trimming cost V 4 bases and J 0 bases, with 13 bases left between them. Complete variable domain (other parts from reference TRBV7-2 and TRBJ1-3): GAGVSQSPSNKVTEKGKDVELRCDPISGHTALYWYRQSLGQGLEFLIYFQGNSAPDKSGLPSDRFSAERTGGSVSTLTIQRTQQEDSAVYLCASSYQGLTSGNTIYFGEGSWLTVV.